Sequencing of this TCR beta chain was carried out in a study of patients and donors after allogeneic stem cell transplantation. This CDR3 contains 15 residues. V was trimmed by 0 bases and J by 2 bases, leaving 9 bases between them. Germline V gene lookup returns CDR1 SGHRS and CDR2 YFSETQ. TCRdb reanalysed the RT-PCR reads using MiXCR and keeps one entry per CDR3 protein. This table holds fewer than 75,000 distinct CDR3 sequences, around a quarter found once. This receptor was taken from a human donor who was either an allogeneic HSCT recipient or a stem cell or donor lymphocyte infusion donor (not recorded which). It is not recorded whose cells these are; they may come from a transplant donor. The sequenced sample was blood, either unsorted or a sorted T cell fraction (not recorded which). V and J are TRBV5-1 and TRBJ2-1, with D maybe TRBD2 (5 bases). CDR3 region: CASSLEGDTYNEQFF. The CDR3 DNA reads TGCGCCAGCAGCTTGGAGGGAGACACCTACAATGAGCAGTTCTTC.